The 9 T cell receptor beta chains listed next were all sequenced from one sample in a study of blood T cell repertoires in COVID-19. Assay used: immunoSEQ multiplex PCR; TCRdb lists only in-frame clones, some missing. Of approximately 100,000 clones in the sample, 80% to 90% were seen once. Sequencing input: peripheral blood. These receptors came from a woman older than 75 with acute or convalescent COVID-19.

The CDR3 sequence: CASSGGTGLDEQYF. The CDR3 DNA reads as TGTGCCAGCAGCGGAGGGACAGGGCTCGACGAGCAGTACTTC. The rearrangement joins TRBV5-4 to TRBJ2-7, with TRBD1 matching 9 bases. V lost 4 bases to trimming and J lost 5 bases; unmatched junction nucleotides: 7. CDR1 is SGHNT and CDR2 is YYREEE in the germline V gene (reference sequence). This CDR3 is built from 14 residues.

The chain is built from TRBV7-2 and TRBJ1-4; D is perhaps TRBD1 (5 bases). Trimming removed 5 bases at V and 8 bases at J, with 18 bases between. The CDR3 is 15 amino acids. Germline assignment: CDR1 SGHTA and CDR2 FQGNSA. The CDR3 region has the DNA TGTGCCAGCAGCCCCAGGGCAGGAAGAGTCGAAAAACTGTTTTTT. Its protein is CASSPRAGRVEKLFF.

The chain combines TRBV6-6 with TRBJ1-2; D may be TRBD1 (6 bases). Trimming shortened V by 2 bases and J by 6 bases, and 13 bases separated the two germline ends. Germline assignment: CDR1 MNHNY and CDR2 SVGAGI (reference sequence). The CDR3 covers 14 residues. Here the CDR3 reads CASSYPQGLNGYTF. CDR3 in DNA: TGTGCCAGCAGTTACCCGCAGGGGTTGAATGGCTACACCTTC.

The chain uses TRBV12-3 or TRBV12-4 and TRBJ2-7, with 7 bases fitting TRBD1. Unmatched junction bases numbered 5, after V lost 5 bases and J lost 7 bases. The CDR3 covers 12 residues. The CDR3 protein is CASSDRAGEQYF. CDR3 coding DNA: TGTGCCAGCAGTGACAGGGCAGGGGAGCAGTACTTC.

The chain employs TRBV4-3 and TRBJ2-5, with D tentatively TRBD2 (6 bases). Germline lookup yields CDR1 LGHNA and CDR2 YSLEER. V gave up 2 bases and J gave up 2 bases, with 12 bases separating them. This CDR3 is 15 amino acids long. CDR3 sequence (DNA): TGCGCCAGCAGCCAAAGCGCGGGGCAACAAGAGACCCAGTACTTC. Protein sequence: CASSQSAGQQETQYF.

The CDR3 region has the DNA TGTGCCAGCAGCTTAGCGCAGGGGTGGGTGAGAAATACGCAGTATTTT. Amino acid sequence: CASSLAQGWVRNTQYF. This chain connects TRBV7-6 to TRBJ2-3, with a possible D match to TRBD1 (6 bases). The length of the CDR3 is 16 residues. V shed 0 bases and J shed 7 bases, with 17 bases lying between them. Germline V gives CDR1 SGHVS, CDR2 FNYEAQ.

This sequence joins TRBV19 and TRBJ2-7; D uncertain. The V end was cut by 3 bases, the J end by 0 bases, with 9 bases between. CDR3 length equals 14 residues. Germline assignment: CDR1 LNHDA and CDR2 SQIVND (reference sequence). In DNA form, the CDR3 reads TGTGCCAGTAGTATCAACAGTATCTCCTACGAGCAGTACTTC. Translation: CASSINSISYEQYF. Full variable domain (outside the CDR3, taken from reference TRBV19 and TRBJ2-7): DGGITQSPKYLFRKEGQNVTLSCEQNLNHDAMYWYRQDPGQGLRLIYYSQIVNDFQKGDIAEGYSVSREKKESFPLTVTSAQKNPTAFYLCASSINSISYEQYFGPGTRLTVT.

The chain is built from TRBV19 and TRBJ2-5, with D perhaps matching TRBD2 (6 bases). Per the germline V gene, CDR1 is LNHDA and CDR2 is SQIVND (reference sequence). Trimming shortened V by 4 bases and J by 5 bases, and 20 bases separated the two germline ends. CDR3 size: 16 residues. CDR3 sequence (DNA): TGTGCCAGTAGTAATCTGGCAGGCCGGGGGAAGGAGACCCAGTACTTC. Its translation is CASSNLAGRGKETQYF.

The chain carries TRBV5-8 and TRBJ1-6; 9 positions match TRBD1. There are 16 residues in the CDR3. Germline V gives CDR1 SGHTS, CDR2 YDEGEE. After removal of 0 bases from V and 6 bases from J, the junction contained 4 bases not matched to a gene. The CDR3 reads CASSLVQGAFNSPLHF. The CDR3 bases are TGTGCCAGCAGCTTGGTACAGGGGGCCTTTAATTCACCCCTCCACTTT. Filled out from reference TRBV5-8 and TRBJ1-6, the complete variable domain reads EAGVTQSPTHLIKTRGQQATLRCSPISGHTSVYWYQQALGLGLQFLLWYDEGEERNRGNFPPRFSGRQFPNYSSELNVNALELEDSALYLCASSLVQGAFNSPLHFGNGTRLTVT.